Given below is one T cell receptor (beta chain) in context. These data originate in a study of cytomegalovirus exposure and HLA in healthy donors. About the research overall: Unique TCRs from HLA-typed donors, 80 million to 100 million of them, were held in an early data release.

There are 15 residues in the CDR3. The trim removed 0 bases at V and 4 bases at J, leaving 6 bases unmatched. Germline CDR1 is GTSNPN and CDR2 is SVGIG (reference sequence). PCR employed 60 Vbeta and 13 Jbeta primers. This table comes from immunoSEQ multiplex PCR, and its TCRdb copy is limited to in-frame clones, with some not included. The sample records roughly 150,000 clones, roughly 85% being singletons. The sequenced material came from PBMCs. The origin of this receptor is a boy aged 2 to 9 in good health and CMV-seronegative. The chain is built from TRBV30 and TRBJ2-5, with 9 bases fitting TRBD2. The CDR3 here is CAWSVPSGKGETQYF. The CDR3 DNA is TGTGCCTGGAGTGTACCTAGCGGGAAGGGAGAGACCCAGTACTTC.